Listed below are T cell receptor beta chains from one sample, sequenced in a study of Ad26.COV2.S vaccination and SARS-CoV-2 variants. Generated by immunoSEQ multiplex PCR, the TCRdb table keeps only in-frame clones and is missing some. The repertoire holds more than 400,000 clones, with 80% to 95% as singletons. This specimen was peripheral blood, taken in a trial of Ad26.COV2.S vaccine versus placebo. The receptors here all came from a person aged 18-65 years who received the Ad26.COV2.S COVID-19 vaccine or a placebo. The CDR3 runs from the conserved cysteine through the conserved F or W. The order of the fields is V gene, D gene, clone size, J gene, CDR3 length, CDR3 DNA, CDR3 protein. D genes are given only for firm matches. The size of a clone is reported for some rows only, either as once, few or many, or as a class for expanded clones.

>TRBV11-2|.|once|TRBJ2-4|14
TGTGCCAGCAGCTTAGAACTAGCTGGAAACATTCAGTACTTC
CASSLELAGNIQYF
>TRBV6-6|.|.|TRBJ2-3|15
TGTGCCAGCAGTCTTTCCGGGCCGCACACAGATACGCAGTATTTT
CASSLSGPHTDTQYF
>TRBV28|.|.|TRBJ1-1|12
TGTGCCACATGGACAGCGAACACTGAAGCTTTCTTT
CATWTANTEAFF
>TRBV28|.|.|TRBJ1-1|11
TGTGCCAGCAGTGTCGGACAAGGAGCTTTCTTT
CASSVGQGAFF
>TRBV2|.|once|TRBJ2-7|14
TGTGCCAGCTCTCTGGGGTATGGGGCCTACGAGCAGTACTTC
CASSLGYGAYEQYF
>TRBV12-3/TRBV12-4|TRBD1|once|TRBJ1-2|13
TGTGCCAGCAGCTCGGACAGGCTTTATGGCTACACCTTC
CASSSDRLYGYTF
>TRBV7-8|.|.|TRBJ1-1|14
TGTGCCAGCAGCCCCAGGGGCACGAGCACTGAAGCTTTCTTT
CASSPRGTSTEAFF
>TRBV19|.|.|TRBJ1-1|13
TGTGCCAGTAGCCGGGGGCGCGACACTGAAGCTTTCTTT
CASSRGRDTEAFF
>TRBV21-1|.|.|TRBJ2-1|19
TGTGCCAGCAGCAAAGGACTAGCGGGACAATTACCCCCTTACAATGAGCAGTTCTTC
CASSKGLAGQLPPYNEQFF
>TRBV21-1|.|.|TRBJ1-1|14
TGTGCCAGCAGCAAAGCCGCCGGGAACACTGAAGCTTTCTTT
CASSKAAGNTEAFF
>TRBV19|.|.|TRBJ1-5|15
TGTGCCAGTAGTATAGTAAGCACGGGCAATCAGCCCCAGCATTTT
CASSIVSTGNQPQHF
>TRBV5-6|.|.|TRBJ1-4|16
TGTGCCAGCAGCCAAGACCTGGGAGCAACTAATGAAAAACTGTTTTTT
CASSQDLGATNEKLFF
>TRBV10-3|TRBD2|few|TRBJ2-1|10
TGTGCCATCGGCGCGGGAGTACAGTTCTTC
CAIGAGVQFF
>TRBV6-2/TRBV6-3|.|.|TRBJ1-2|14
TGTGCCAGCAGTTTTCATGGAGCTAACTATGGCTACACCTTC
CASSFHGANYGYTF
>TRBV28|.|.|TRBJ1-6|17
TGTGCCAGCAGTTTGAAATTCGGGAGCTCCTATAATTCACCCCTCCACTTT
CASSLKFGSSYNSPLHF
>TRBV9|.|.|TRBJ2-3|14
TGTGCCAGCAGCGTCCACTCGGGGCCAGATACGCAGTATTTT
CASSVHSGPDTQYF
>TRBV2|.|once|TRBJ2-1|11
TGTGCCAGCAGTGGAGCGAATGAGCAGTTCTTC
CASSGANEQFF
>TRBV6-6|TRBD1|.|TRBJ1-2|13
TGTGCCAGCAGTTACGACAGGGGGCCTGGCTACACCTTC
CASSYDRGPGYTF
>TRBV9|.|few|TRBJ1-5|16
TGTGCCAGCAGCGTACAACCAGTGGGGAGCAATCAGCCCCAGCATTTT
CASSVQPVGSNQPQHF
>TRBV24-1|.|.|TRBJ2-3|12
TGTGCCACCGGGCAAAACACAGATACGCAGTATTTT
CATGQNTDTQYF
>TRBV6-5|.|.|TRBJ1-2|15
TGTGCCAGCAGATACCCAGGGGCGATGGAATATGGCTACACCTTC
CASRYPGAMEYGYTF
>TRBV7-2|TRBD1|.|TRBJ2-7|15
TGTGCCAGCAGCCAACAGGGGGCGTTCTCCTACGAGCAGTACTTC
CASSQQGAFSYEQYF
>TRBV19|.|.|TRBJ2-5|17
TGTGCCAGTAGTAATGGCCGGGCTAGCGTGTGGAACGAGACCCAGTACTTC
CASSNGRASVWNETQYF
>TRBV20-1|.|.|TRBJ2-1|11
TGCAGTGCTAGCAATTACAATGAGCAGTTCTTC
CSASNYNEQFF
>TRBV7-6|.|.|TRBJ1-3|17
TGTGCCAGCAGCACCACCTCCCGGACTGGTGCTGGAAACACCATATATTTT
CASSTTSRTGAGNTIYF
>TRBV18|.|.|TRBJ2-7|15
TGTGCCAGCTCACCACAAGGAGACCACTCCTACGAGCAGTACTTC
CASSPQGDHSYEQYF